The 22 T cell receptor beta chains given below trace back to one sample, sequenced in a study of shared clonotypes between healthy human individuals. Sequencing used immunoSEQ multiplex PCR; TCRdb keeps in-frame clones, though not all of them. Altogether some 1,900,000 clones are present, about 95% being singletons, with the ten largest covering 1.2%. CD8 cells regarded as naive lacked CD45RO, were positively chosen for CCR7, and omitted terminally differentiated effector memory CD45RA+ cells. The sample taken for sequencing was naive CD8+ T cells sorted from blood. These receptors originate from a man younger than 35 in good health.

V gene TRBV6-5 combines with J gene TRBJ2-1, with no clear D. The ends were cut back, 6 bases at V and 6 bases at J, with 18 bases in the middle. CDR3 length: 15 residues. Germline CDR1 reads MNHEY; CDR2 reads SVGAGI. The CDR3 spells CASSPPNTFINEQFF. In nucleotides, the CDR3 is TGTGCCAGCAGCCCCCCCAATACCTTCATCAATGAGCAGTTCTTC.

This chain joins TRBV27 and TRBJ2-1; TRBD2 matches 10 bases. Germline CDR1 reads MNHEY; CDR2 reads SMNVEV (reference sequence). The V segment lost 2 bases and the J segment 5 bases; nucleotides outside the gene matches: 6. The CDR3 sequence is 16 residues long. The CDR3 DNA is TGTGCCAGCAGTTTAGTCCTAGCGGGGGTGCACAATGAGCAGTTCTTC. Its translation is CASSLVLAGVHNEQFF.

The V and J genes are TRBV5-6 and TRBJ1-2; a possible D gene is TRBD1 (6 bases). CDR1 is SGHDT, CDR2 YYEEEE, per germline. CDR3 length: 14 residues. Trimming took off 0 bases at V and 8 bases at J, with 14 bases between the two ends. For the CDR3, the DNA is TGTGCCAGCAGCTTGGCCGGGACAACCGGGGGCTACACCTTC. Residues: CASSLAGTTGGYTF.

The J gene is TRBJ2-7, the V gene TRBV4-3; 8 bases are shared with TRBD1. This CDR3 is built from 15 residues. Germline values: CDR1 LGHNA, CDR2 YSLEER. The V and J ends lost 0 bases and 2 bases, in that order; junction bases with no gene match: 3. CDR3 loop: CASSQDVQGAYEQYF. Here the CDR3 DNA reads TGCGCCAGCAGCCAAGACGTACAGGGGGCCTACGAGCAGTACTTC.

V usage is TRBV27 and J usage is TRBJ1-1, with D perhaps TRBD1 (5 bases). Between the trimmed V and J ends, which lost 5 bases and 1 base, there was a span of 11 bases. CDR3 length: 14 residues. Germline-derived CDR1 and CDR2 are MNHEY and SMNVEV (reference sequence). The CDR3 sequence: CASSVDGQNTEAFF. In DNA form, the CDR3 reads TGTGCCAGCAGTGTAGACGGACAGAACACTGAAGCTTTCTTT.

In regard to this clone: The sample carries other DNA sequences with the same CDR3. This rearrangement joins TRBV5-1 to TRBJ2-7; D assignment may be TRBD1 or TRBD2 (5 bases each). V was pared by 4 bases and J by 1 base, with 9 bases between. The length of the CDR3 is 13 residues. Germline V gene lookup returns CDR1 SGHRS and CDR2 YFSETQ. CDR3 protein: CASSGGISYEQYF. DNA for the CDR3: TGCGCCAGCAGCGGGGGTATTTCCTACGAGCAGTACTTC. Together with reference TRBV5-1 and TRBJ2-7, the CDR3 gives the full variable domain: KAGVTQTPRYLIKTRGQQVTLSCSPISGHRSVSWYQQTPGQGLQFLFEYFSETQRNKGNFPGRFSGRQFSNSRSEMNVSTLELGDSALYLCASSGGISYEQYFGPGTRLTVT.

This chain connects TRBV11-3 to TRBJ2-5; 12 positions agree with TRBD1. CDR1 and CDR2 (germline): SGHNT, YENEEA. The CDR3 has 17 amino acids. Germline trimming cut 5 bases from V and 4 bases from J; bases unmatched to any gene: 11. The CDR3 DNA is TGTGCCAGCAGCCAACCGCGGGGACAGGGGGCAAGAGAGACCCAGTACTTC. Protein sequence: CASSQPRGQGARETQYF.

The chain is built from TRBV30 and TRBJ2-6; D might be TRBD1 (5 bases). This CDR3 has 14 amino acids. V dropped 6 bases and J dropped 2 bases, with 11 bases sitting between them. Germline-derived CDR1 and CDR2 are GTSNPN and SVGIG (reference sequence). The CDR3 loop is CACTQGTGANVLTF. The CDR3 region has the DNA TGTGCCTGCACCCAGGGCACTGGGGCCAACGTCCTGACTTTC.

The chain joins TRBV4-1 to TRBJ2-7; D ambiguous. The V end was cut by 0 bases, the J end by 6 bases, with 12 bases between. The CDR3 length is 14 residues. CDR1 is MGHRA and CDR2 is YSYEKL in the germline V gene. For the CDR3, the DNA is TGCGCCAGCAGCCAAGATCCGACCCCCCTCGAGCAGTACTTC. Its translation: CASSQDPTPLEQYF.

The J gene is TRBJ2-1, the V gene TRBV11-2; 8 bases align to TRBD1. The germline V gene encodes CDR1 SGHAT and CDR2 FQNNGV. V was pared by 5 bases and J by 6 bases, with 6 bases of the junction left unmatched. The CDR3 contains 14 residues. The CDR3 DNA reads TGTGCCAGCAGCCCCTGGGACAGGCGCAATGAGCAGTTCTTC. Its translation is CASSPWDRRNEQFF.

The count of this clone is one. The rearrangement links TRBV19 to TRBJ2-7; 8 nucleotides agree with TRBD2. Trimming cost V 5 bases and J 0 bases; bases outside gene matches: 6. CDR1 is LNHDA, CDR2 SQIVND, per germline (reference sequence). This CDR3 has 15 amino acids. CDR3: CASSGRREDSYEQYF. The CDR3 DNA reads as TGTGCCAGTAGTGGACGGCGGGAGGACTCCTACGAGCAGTACTTC. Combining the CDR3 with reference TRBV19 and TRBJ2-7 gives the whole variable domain DGGITQSPKYLFRKEGQNVTLSCEQNLNHDAMYWYRQDPGQGLRLIYYSQIVNDFQKGDIAEGYSVSREKKESFPLTVTSAQKNPTAFYLCASSGRREDSYEQYFGPGTRLTVT.

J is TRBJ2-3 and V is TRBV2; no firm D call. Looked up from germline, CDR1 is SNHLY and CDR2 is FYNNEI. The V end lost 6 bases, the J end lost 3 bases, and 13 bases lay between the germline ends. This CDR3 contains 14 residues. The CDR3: CASSDPRVTDTQYF. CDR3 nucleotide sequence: TGTGCCAGCAGCGACCCGAGAGTGACAGATACGCAGTATTTT.

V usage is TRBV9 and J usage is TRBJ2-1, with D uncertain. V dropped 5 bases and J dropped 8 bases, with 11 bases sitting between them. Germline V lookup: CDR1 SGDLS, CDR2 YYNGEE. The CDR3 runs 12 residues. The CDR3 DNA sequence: TGTGCCAGCAGTCGACTCAGCGATGAGCAGTTCTTC. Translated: CASSRLSDEQFF. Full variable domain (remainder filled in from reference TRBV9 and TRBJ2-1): DSGVTQTPKHLITATGQRVTLRCSPRSGDLSVYWYQQSLDQGLQFLIQYYNGEERAKGNILERFSAQQFPDLHSELNLSSLELGDSALYFCASSRLSDEQFFGPGTRLTVL.

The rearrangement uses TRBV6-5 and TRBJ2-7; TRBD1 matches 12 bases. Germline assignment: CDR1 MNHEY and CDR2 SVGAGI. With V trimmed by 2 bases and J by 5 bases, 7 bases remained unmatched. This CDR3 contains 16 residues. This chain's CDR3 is CASSYEGTGGRDEQYF. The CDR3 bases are TGTGCCAGCAGTTACGAAGGGACAGGGGGCAGGGACGAGCAGTACTTC.

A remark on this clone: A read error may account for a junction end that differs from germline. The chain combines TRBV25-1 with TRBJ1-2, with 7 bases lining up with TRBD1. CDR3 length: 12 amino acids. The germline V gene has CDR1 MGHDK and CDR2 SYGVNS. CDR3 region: CASRVGTEKINF. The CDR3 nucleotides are TGTGCCAGCAGAGTTGGGACAGAGAAGATTAACTTC.

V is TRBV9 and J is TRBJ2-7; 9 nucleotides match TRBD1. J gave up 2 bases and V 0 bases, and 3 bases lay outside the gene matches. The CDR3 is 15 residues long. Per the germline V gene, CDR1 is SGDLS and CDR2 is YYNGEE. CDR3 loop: CASSVDGTGTYEQYF. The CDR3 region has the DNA TGTGCCAGCAGCGTAGATGGGACAGGGACCTACGAGCAGTACTTC.

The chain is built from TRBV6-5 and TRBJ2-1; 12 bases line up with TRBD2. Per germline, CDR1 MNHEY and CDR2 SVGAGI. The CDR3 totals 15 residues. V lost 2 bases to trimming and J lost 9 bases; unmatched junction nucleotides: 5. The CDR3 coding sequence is TGTGCCAGCAGTTACGCTAGCGGGGGGGCGGGTGAGCAGTTCTTC. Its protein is CASSYASGGAGEQFF.

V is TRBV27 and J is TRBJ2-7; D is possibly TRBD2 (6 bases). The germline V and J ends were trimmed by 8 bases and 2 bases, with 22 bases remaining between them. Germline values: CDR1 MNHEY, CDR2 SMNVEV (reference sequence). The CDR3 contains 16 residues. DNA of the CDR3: TGTGCCAGCGGCCTCCGGGGGATGAGAAGCCCCTACGAGCAGTACTTC. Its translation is CASGLRGMRSPYEQYF.

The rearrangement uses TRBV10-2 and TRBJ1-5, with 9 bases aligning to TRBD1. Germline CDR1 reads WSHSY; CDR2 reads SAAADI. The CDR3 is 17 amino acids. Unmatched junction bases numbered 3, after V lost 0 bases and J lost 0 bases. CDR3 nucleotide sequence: TGCGCCAGCAGTGAGTCGGCACAGGGGGCTAGCAATCAGCCCCAGCATTTT. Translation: CASSESAQGASNQPQHF.

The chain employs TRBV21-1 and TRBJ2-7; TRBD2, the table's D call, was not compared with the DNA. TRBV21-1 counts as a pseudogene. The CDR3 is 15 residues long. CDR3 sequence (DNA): TGTGCCAGCAGCAAAGGACTAGCGGGAGAAAATGAGCAGTACTTC. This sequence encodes CASSKGLAGENEQYF.

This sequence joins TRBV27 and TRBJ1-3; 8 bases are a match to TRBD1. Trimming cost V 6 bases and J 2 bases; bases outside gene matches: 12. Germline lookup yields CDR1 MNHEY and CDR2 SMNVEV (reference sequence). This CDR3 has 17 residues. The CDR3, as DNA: TGTGCCAGCAGCCCCTCGACAGGGGATTATCCTGGAAACACCATATATTTT. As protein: CASSPSTGDYPGNTIYF.

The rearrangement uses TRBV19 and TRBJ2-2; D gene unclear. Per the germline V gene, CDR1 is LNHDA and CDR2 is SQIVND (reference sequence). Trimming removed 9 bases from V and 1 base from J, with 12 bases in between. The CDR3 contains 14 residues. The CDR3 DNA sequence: TGTGCCAGCCGGGTGGGGTGGAACACCGGGGAGCTGTTTTTT. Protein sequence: CASRVGWNTGELFF.